Listed below are T cell receptor beta chains from one sample, sequenced in a study of T cell repertoires in cytomegalovirus infection. These TCRs are of unknown antigen specificity. TCRdb re-called the reads with MiXCR, one entry per CDR3 protein. Among roughly 220,000 distinct CDR3 sequences listed, 35% to 45% were seen once. Material: CD8+ T cells from cultured PBMCs, obtained from culture after CMV antigen stimulation. Source of these receptors: a human donor in good health (CMV status not recorded). Some clones in this sample may be carry-over from other donors' samples. The CDR3 runs from the conserved cysteine through the conserved F or W. A D gene is named only where the DNA matches it firmly.

TRBV27	.	TRBJ1-6	CASRPGGTDSPLHF
TRBV7-2	.	TRBJ1-4	CASSSGLFNNEKLFF
TRBV5-4	.	TRBJ2-7	CASSLVRDSNEQYF
TRBV2	TRBD1	TRBJ2-2	CASGRTGGTGELFF
TRBV4-1	.	TRBJ1-1	CASSPQTRGFNTEAFF
TRBV20-1	.	TRBJ2-7	CSARDRDLAYEQYF
TRBV12-5	TRBD1	TRBJ2-1	CASGPKDRALNEQFF
TRBV5-4	.	TRBJ1-5	CASSLDRYQPQHF
TRBV27	.	TRBJ1-6	CASSLRGRDNSPLHF
TRBV27	TRBD1	TRBJ2-7	CASSYRGAYEQYF
TRBV7-6	.	TRBJ1-1	CASSLARGGNTEAFF
TRBV4-1	TRBD1	TRBJ1-6	CASSQGTGRNSPLHF
TRBV7-6	TRBD2	TRBJ2-3	CASSPWTSGMGADTQYF
TRBV7-2	TRBD2	TRBJ2-7	CASSSYSGPRYEQYF
TRBV12-3/TRBV12-4	TRBD1	TRBJ2-7	CASSTTSYRGNSYEQYF
TRBV10-3	.	TRBJ2-2	CAIKRENTGELFF
TRBV19	TRBD1	TRBJ2-7	CASSIGAGTGSYEQYF
TRBV12-5	TRBD1	TRBJ2-3	CASGPAPGQEYTDTQYF
TRBV7-2	.	TRBJ1-1	CASSQQRANTEAFF
TRBV27	.	TRBJ2-1	CASIDSYNEQFF
TRBV27	.	TRBJ2-3	CASSLGSANTDTQYF
TRBV20-1	.	TRBJ1-2	CSARDSDSFYGYTF
TRBV7-8	TRBD1	TRBJ1-6	CASSPDLGTGFNSPLHF
TRBV5-1	TRBD1	TRBJ2-3	CASSFGQGSTDTQYF
TRBV19	TRBD1	TRBJ2-7	CASSIGTGGVGSYEQYF
TRBV5-6	.	TRBJ2-1	CASSPPGVYNEQFF
TRBV11-2	.	TRBJ1-6	CASSPDPYNSPLHF
TRBV6-5	.	TRBJ2-1	CASSYGTYNEQFF
TRBV11-2	.	TRBJ1-2	CASSTPRDGLNYGYTF
TRBV6-2/TRBV6-3	.	TRBJ1-6	CASRQPGRTNSPLHF
TRBV7-3	TRBD2	TRBJ2-1	CASSLPQAGVMNEQFF
TRBV7-8	.	TRBJ2-4	CASSLSLPEGPIQYF
TRBV11-2	TRBD1	TRBJ1-6	CASSRTGDNSPLHF
TRBV7-6	.	TRBJ1-6	CASSTWTSSYNSPLHF
TRBV11-2	.	TRBJ2-7	CASSYRGLMDYEQYF
TRBV28	.	TRBJ2-7	CASTMGFGYEQYF
TRBV7-3	.	TRBJ2-3	CASSLTGALTDTQYF
TRBV6-2/TRBV6-3	.	TRBJ2-3	CASSYSNFGGTDTQYF
TRBV10-3	.	TRBJ1-2	CAISEWMGGASYGYTF
TRBV20-1	TRBD2	TRBJ2-7	CSAAGTSDTYEQYF
TRBV27	TRBD1	TRBJ1-5	CASSWSGQGNQPQHF